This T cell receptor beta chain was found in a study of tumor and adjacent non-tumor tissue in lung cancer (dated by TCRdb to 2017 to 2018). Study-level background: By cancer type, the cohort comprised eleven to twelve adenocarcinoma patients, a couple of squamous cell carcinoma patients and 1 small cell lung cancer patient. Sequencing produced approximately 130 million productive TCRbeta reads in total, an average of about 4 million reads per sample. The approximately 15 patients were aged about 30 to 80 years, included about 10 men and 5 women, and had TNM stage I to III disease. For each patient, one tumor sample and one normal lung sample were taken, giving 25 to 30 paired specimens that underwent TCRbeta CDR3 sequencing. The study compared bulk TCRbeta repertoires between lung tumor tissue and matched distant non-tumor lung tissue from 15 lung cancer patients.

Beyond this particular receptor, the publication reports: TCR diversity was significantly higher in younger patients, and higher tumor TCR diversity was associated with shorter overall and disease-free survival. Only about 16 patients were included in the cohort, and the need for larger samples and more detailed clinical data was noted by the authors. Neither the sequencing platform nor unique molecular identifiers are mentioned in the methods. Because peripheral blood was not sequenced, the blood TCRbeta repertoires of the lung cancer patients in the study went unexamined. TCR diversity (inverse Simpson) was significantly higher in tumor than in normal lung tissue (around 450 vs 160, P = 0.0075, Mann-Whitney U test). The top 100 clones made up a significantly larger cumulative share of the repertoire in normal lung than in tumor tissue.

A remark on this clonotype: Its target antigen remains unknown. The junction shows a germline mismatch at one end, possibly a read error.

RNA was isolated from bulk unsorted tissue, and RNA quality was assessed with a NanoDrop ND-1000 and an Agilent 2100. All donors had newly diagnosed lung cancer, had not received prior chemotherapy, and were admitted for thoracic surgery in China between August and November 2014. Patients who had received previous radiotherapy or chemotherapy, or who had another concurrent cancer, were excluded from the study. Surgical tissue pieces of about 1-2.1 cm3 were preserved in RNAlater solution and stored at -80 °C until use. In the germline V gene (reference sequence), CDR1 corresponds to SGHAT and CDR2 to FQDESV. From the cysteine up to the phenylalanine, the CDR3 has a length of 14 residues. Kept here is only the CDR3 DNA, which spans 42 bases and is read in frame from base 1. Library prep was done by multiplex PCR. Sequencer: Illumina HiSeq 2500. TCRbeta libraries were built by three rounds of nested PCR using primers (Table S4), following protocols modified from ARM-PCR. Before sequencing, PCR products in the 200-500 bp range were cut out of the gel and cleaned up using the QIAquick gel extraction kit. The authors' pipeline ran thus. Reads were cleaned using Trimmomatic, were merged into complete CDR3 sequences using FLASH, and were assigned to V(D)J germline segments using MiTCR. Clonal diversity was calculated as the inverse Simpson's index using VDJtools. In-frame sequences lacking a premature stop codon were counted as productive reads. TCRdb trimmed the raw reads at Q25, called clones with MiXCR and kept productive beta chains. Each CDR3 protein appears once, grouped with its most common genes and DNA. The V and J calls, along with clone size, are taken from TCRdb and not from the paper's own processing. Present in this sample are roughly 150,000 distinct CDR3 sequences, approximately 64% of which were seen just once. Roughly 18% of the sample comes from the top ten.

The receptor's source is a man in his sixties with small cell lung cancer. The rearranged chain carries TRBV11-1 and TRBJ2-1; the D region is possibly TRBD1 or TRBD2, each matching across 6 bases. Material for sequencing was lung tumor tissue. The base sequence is TGTGCCAGCAGCTTACTCCAGGGGCGGGATGAGCGGTTCTTC. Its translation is CASSLLQGRDERFF.